This T cell receptor beta chain was captured by sequencing in a study of blood T cell repertoires in COVID-19 (dated by TCRdb to between 2020 and 2021). For the study in its entirety: Samples covering the acute and convalescent phases of COVID-19 were provided by collaborators in the United States, Italy and Spain. The prospective study material was composed of cDNA or gDNA derived from T cells, B-cell-depleted T cells, or PBMCs. Subjects who had been exposed to COVID-19, were actively infected with it, or had recovered from it provided the deeply sampled blood TCRbeta repertoires that made up the dataset. The repertoires were made available in a free public database intended to serve as a resource for research on the immune response to SARS-CoV-2. The samples were drawn from two sources: the first 160 participants of the ongoing ImmuneRACE study, and over 1,000 subjects contributed by 6 global collaborators. Nearly every sample came with metadata listing a de-identified subject ID, COVID-19 status, age in years and sex. Where HLA class I and class II types were available, the types were taken from metadata supplied by the sample provider, not from assay-based typing. Beyond this particular receptor, the publication reports: The quantity of clinical and demographic metadata differed by source and by participant and was supplied without curation.

Enrolling through a virtual design, the prospective study's participants ranged in age from roughly 18 to 95 years and lived across about two dozen United States geographic areas. To assign participants to cohorts, the prospective study relied on clinical history that participants themselves reported in a screening survey and a study questionnaire. Recovered participants in ImmuneRACE Cohort 3 were defined as having two consecutive negative NP/OP PCR tests, clearance from a healthcare professional, or resolution of symptoms. In the prospective study, mobile phlebotomists collected whole blood, serum and a nasopharyngeal or oropharyngeal swab from each participant. Over a 2-month period, participants in the prospective study had the option of providing additional blood draws and questionnaires. Before DNA extraction, prospective study blood samples were shipped either frozen or at room temperature.

To note about this clone: Its antigen is still unknown. The record has no base qualities; no much larger clone is one base away.

The immunoSEQ Assay, a bias-controlled multiplex PCR, was used to amplify TCRbeta CDR3 regions from genomic DNA. The original methods were these. Nucleated cell counts per sample were estimated from amplification of reference gene primers within the assay. Sequence reads were collapsed and filtered to measure the absolute abundance of every unique TCRbeta CDR3 rearrangement. Productive Simpson clonality was computed per sample as the square root of Simpson's diversity index over productive rearrangements. Here the immuneACCESS table is served through TCRdb, limited to in-frame sequences with V and J called. Missing clones are a known gap in these copies; in checked studies unresolved V genes cover under half, and the rest lacks a known reason. That table supplies the V and J calls and clone size; D and trimming were determined from the DNA. The sample records approximately 230,000 clones, around 86% of which are singletons. Jointly, the top ten make up around 15% of the sample.

The V end loses 5 bases and the J end loses 2 bases, and a stretch of 16 bases separates them. The cysteine opens and the phenylalanine closes a CDR3 of 15 amino acids. Only CDR3 DNA is held: 45 bases, read in frame from base 1. The germline V gene (reference sequence) sets CDR1 to SEHNR and CDR2 to FQNEAQ. Here the chain combines TRBV7-9 and TRBJ2-7; TRBD1 is a possible D gene, resting on 5 matching bases. This TCR was recovered from a man aged 18 to 30 who had recovered from COVID-19. The sequenced sample consisted of PBMCs or T cells enriched from blood (not recorded which). The CDR3 amino acid sequence is: CASSDTDIAAYEQYF. In nucleotide form, the sequence is TGTGCCAGCAGCGACACGGACATAGCAGCCTACGAGCAGTACTTC.